This entry lists 27 T cell receptor beta chains sequenced from one sample in a study of blood T cells in healthy people across ages. Next came a second PCR, run for roughly 7 to 12 cycles, which used a sample-barcoded 5' primer along with a J-beta primer mix. TCRdb recomputed calls from the 5' RACE reads with MiXCR, one row per CDR3 protein. Of 910,000 or so distinct CDR3 sequences listed, about 53% are singletons. The sample was blood. The receptors here all came from a woman aged 60-75 years in good health.

The V call is TRBV29-1, the J call TRBJ2-5; 9 bases line up with TRBD2. V gave up 2 bases and J gave up 11 bases; unmatched junction bases: 12. The CDR3 runs to 14 residues. Germline V gene sequence: CDR1 SQVTM, CDR2 ANQGSEA. DNA for the CDR3: TGCAGCGTTGAATGGCGAGCGGGAGGTCATGAGCAGTACTTC. As protein: CSVEWRAGGHEQYF. Full variable domain (missing parts from reference TRBV29-1 and TRBJ2-5): SAVISQKPSRDICQRGTSLTIQCQVDSQVTMMFWYRQQPGQSLTLIATANQGSEATYESGFVIDKFPISRPNLTFSTLTVSNMSPEDSSIYLCSVEWRAGGHEQYFGPGTRLLVL.

This clonotype was observed a few times. V gene TRBV7-2 combines with J gene TRBJ2-7; 10 bases map to TRBD1. From germline, CDR1 is SGHTA and CDR2 FQGNSA. The CDR3 is 15 amino acids. With V trimmed by 2 bases and J by 4 bases, 5 bases remained unmatched. CDR3 in amino acids: CASSLFGGQGYEQYF. The CDR3, as DNA: TGTGCCAGCAGCTTATTTGGGGGACAGGGGTACGAGCAGTACTTC.

V and J are TRBV2 and TRBJ1-2; the match to TRBD1 covers 7 bases. This CDR3 comprises 15 residues. Per germline, CDR1 SNHLY and CDR2 FYNNEI. V trimming: 6 bases; J trimming: 0 bases; junction bases outside the gene matches: 7. The CDR3 DNA sequence: TGTGCCAGCAGCCCAGGACAGGTACCTAACTATGGCTACACCTTC. It is translated as CASSPGQVPNYGYTF.

This clonotype was found a few times. This chain joins TRBV27 and TRBJ2-5, with D perhaps being TRBD1 or TRBD2 (5 bases each). The V gene's germline CDR1 is MNHEY and CDR2 SMNVEV (reference sequence). This CDR3 is 15 amino acids long. V was cut by 8 bases and J by 8 bases, with 24 bases left in between. As DNA, the CDR3 is TGTGCCAGCCGACCCGGGCCAGGGACGGCCACCACCCAGTACTTC. The encoded protein is CASRPGPGTATTQYF.

The rearrangement joins TRBV7-9 to TRBJ1-1; TRBD1 matches 7 bases. From germline, CDR1 is SEHNR and CDR2 FQNEAQ (reference sequence). The CDR3 consists of 14 residues. The junction had 5 bases not matched to a gene; V was cut back by 3 bases and J by 4 bases. CDR3 coding DNA: TGTGCCAGCAGCTTGACAGGGCTTGGCACTGAAGCTTTCTTT. Residues: CASSLTGLGTEAFF.

The chain uses TRBV7-9 and TRBJ1-1; D gene unclear. Deletions cut 7 bases from V and 2 bases from J, with 8 bases between. The CDR3 sequence is 12 residues long. Germline CDR1 reads SEHNR; CDR2 reads FQNEAQ (reference sequence). The CDR3 here is CASKKTNTEAFF. DNA of the CDR3: TGTGCCAGCAAAAAGACCAACACTGAAGCTTTCTTT.

This clonotype was seen only a few times. The chain recombines TRBV6-1 with TRBJ2-3; TRBD2 aligns across 9 bases. Trimming took 4 bases from V and 3 from J; bases not matched to a gene: 8. This CDR3 is built from 16 residues. CDR1 and CDR2 (germline): MNHNS, SASEGT. CDR3 amino acids: CASSAQPGLATDTQYF. In DNA form, the CDR3 reads TGTGCCAGCAGTGCGCAACCGGGACTAGCAACAGATACGCAGTATTTT.

A few counts support this clonotype. The chain is built from TRBV27 and TRBJ2-1; possible D gene TRBD1, 5 bases. V lost 6 bases to trimming and J lost 15 bases, with 18 bases between them. The germline V gene has CDR1 MNHEY and CDR2 SMNVEV (reference sequence). This CDR3 region has 12 residues. Here the CDR3 reads CASRTSGREMFF. Written as DNA, the CDR3 is TGTGCCAGCAGGACTTCCGGCAGGGAAATGTTCTTC.

The rearrangement joins TRBV20-1 to TRBJ2-7; D gene uncertain. The germline gives CDR1 DFQATT, CDR2 SNEGSKA (reference sequence). The CDR3 length is 13 residues. Trimming removed 3 bases from V and 2 bases from J, with 11 bases in between. The CDR3 DNA is TGCAGTGCTAGTAACCGTATAGCCTACGAGCAGTACTTC. Protein: CSASNRIAYEQYF.

The chain combines TRBV28 with TRBJ1-5, with D unclear. Between the trimmed V and J ends, which lost 3 bases and 2 bases, there was a span of 11 bases. Germline V gives CDR1 MDHEN, CDR2 SYDVKM. This CDR3 has 15 amino acids. The CDR3 sequence is CASSFGQLGNQPQHF. For the CDR3, the DNA is TGTGCCAGCAGTTTTGGGCAGTTGGGCAATCAGCCCCAGCATTTT.

The chain is built from TRBV18 and TRBJ2-5; D gene unclear. Germline values: CDR1 KGHSH, CDR2 LQKENI. This CDR3 comprises 13 residues. Trimming removed 6 bases at V and 4 bases at J, with 12 bases between. CDR3 DNA: TGTGCCAGCTCTCAAAGGTGGGGAGAGACCCAGTACTTC. This encodes CASSQRWGETQYF.

This clonotype came up a few times. The rearrangement links TRBV27 to TRBJ1-4; D is undetermined. Germline V CDR1 and CDR2: MNHEY, SMNVEV (reference sequence). Trimming removed 6 bases at V and 5 bases at J, with 13 bases between. The CDR3 consists of 14 residues. The CDR3 nucleotides are TGTGCCAGCAGCCGAAAGGTGAAAAATGAAAAACTGTTTTTT. The encoded protein is CASSRKVKNEKLFF.

This rearrangement joins TRBV14 to TRBJ1-2; 7 bases align to TRBD1. The ends lost 0 bases at V and 2 bases at J; junction bases unmatched: 6. Per germline, CDR1 SGHDN and CDR2 FVKESK. This CDR3 spans 16 amino acids. The CDR3 DNA reads TGTGCCAGCAGCCAAGACAGGACAGGTTCAAACTATGGCTACACCTTC. It encodes CASSQDRTGSNYGYTF.

This chain links TRBV6-6 with TRBJ1-5; a possible D gene is TRBD1 (6 bases). The V gene lost 6 bases and the J gene lost 1 base, with 13 bases spanning the gap. Germline V lookup: CDR1 MNHNY, CDR2 SVGAGI (reference sequence). The CDR3 contains 15 residues. The CDR3 coding sequence is TGTGCCAGCAGAAGGACAGATACCAGCAATCAGCCCCAGCATTTT. Protein product: CASRRTDTSNQPQHF.

The rearrangement uses TRBV30 and TRBJ1-5; D call uncertain. Germline values: CDR1 GTSNPN, CDR2 SVGIG (reference sequence). This CDR3 spans 13 amino acids. Trimming left V 1 base short and J 6 bases short, with 10 bases between. The CDR3 reads CAWSGMGFQPQHF. As DNA, the CDR3 is TGTGCCTGGAGTGGTATGGGCTTTCAGCCCCAGCATTTT.

The chain links TRBV6-1 to TRBJ2-3, with 13 bases that match TRBD2. V was clipped by 6 bases and J by 0 bases; unmatched bases: 18. The CDR3 totals 21 residues. Per germline, CDR1 MNHNS and CDR2 SASEGT. As DNA, the CDR3 is TGTGCCAGCAGCAGACTAGCGGGAGGACTCTTGGGGCCACCTAGCACAGATACGCAGTATTTT. Its translation is CASSRLAGGLLGPPSTDTQYF.

The V call is TRBV27, the J call TRBJ2-1; D is unclear. CDR1 MNHEY and CDR2 SMNVEV come from the germline V gene (reference sequence). The ends were cut back, 5 bases at V and 5 bases at J, with 10 bases in the middle. CDR3 length: 13 residues. The CDR3 loop reads CASSLRANNEQFF. The CDR3 DNA sequence: TGTGCCAGCAGTCTCCGGGCCAACAATGAGCAGTTCTTC.

This clonotype has just a few counts. The V gene is TRBV7-3, the J gene TRBJ1-6; D ambiguous. CDR1 and CDR2 from the germline V gene are SGHTA and FQGTGA. The CDR3 length is 14 residues. V dropped 4 bases and J dropped 10 bases, with 14 bases sitting between them. This chain's CDR3 is CASSSDRSWSPLHF. In DNA, the CDR3 is TGTGCCAGCAGCTCAGACCGGTCTTGGTCACCCCTCCACTTT.

The V and J genes are TRBV24-1 and TRBJ2-7, with a tentative D call TRBD2 (6 bases). CDR3 length: 14 residues. Trimming left V 9 bases short and J 0 bases short, with 14 bases between. Per germline, CDR1 KGHDR and CDR2 SFDVKD. CDR3 coding DNA: TGTGCCACCGCGGAGGGTGGAAGCTCCTACGAGCAGTACTTC. It encodes CATAEGGSSYEQYF.

The chain carries TRBV12-3 or TRBV12-4 and TRBJ1-2; no firm D call. Trimming cost V 6 bases and J 7 bases, with 15 bases left between them. The CDR3 consists of 13 residues. The CDR3 coding sequence is TGTGCCAGCAGCTTTACCCCCCCAGGTGGCTACACCTTC. It is translated as CASSFTPPGGYTF.

The CDR3 region has the DNA TGTGCCTGGAGTCAGTCACGGGTAAGCTCCTACAATGAGCAGTTCTTC. Translated: CAWSQSRVSSYNEQFF. The rearrangement joins TRBV30 to TRBJ2-1; D is undetermined. CDR1 and CDR2 from the germline V gene are GTSNPN and SVGIG (reference sequence). The length of the CDR3 is 16 residues. V was clipped by 2 bases and J by 0 bases, with 14 bases between them.

The V and J genes are TRBV27 and TRBJ2-7; TRBD2 is a possible D gene (6 bases). The CDR3 totals 15 residues. The V gene lost 0 bases and the J gene lost 1 base, with 10 bases spanning the gap. Germline values: CDR1 MNHEY, CDR2 SMNVEV (reference sequence). In DNA form, the CDR3 reads TGTGCCAGCAGTTTATCGTGGGCGGGGTCCTACGAGCAGTACTTC. Its protein is CASSLSWAGSYEQYF.

This clonotype was seen only a few times. Germline and junction disagree at one end, which may indicate a read error. The chain couples TRBV5-1 to TRBJ2-1; D not resolved. Germline V gene sequence: CDR1 SGHRS, CDR2 YFSETQ. The CDR3 contains 14 residues. CDR3 sequence (DNA): TGTGCCAGCAGTTTAGCCCAGACTTACAATGAGCAGTTCTTC. Translated, it gives CASSLAQTYNEQFF.

The chain links TRBV20-1 to TRBJ2-4, with D unclear. TRBJ2-7 matches the DNA end more closely, so the J call is doubtful. Germline V lookup: CDR1 DFQATT, CDR2 SNEGSKA (reference sequence). This CDR3 spans 14 amino acids. Here the CDR3 DNA reads TGCAGTGCTAGTGGCGTGGCAGACACCTACGAGCAGTACTTC. Its protein product is CSASGVADTYEQYF.

The sample holds a few counts of this clonotype. CDR3 residues: CASSFYGANVLTF. CDR3 nucleotide sequence: TGTGCCAGCAGTTTCTATGGGGCCAACGTCCTGACTTTC. The chain has TRBV27 and TRBJ2-6; D is ambiguous. Germline V gene data show CDR1 as MNHEY and CDR2 as SMNVEV (reference sequence). Trimming removed 3 bases at V and 3 bases at J, with 3 bases between. The CDR3 is 13 amino acids.

The DNA of the CDR3 is TGTGCCAGCAGCTTAGGGGTTCAGACTGGGGCCAACGTCCTGACTTTC. Encoded protein: CASSLGVQTGANVLTF. This rearrangement joins TRBV7-9 to TRBJ2-6; no reliable D call. The germline CDR1 and CDR2 sequences are SEHNR and FQNEAQ (reference sequence). This CDR3 is built from 16 residues. Trimming shortened V by 1 base and J by 2 bases, and 9 bases separated the two germline ends.

Worth noting for this clonotype: Germline is not matched at one junction end, which may reflect a read error. V usage is TRBV12-3 or TRBV12-4 and J usage is TRBJ1-6, with D perhaps TRBD1 (5 bases). The CDR3 runs 16 residues. CDR3 nucleotides: TGTGCCAGCAGTTTTGGTAGGGGAGGCCCCAATTCACCCCCCCACTTT. This encodes CASSFGRGGPNSPPHF.